A single sample gave rise to the 18 T cell receptor beta chains below, sequenced in a study of vaccination and CD4 T cells after COVID-19 (dated by TCRdb to 2021 to 2024). Antigens of these TCRs are unknown. The library was made by PCR. The sequencer listed for this sample is Illumina iSeq 100. At the Johns Hopkins FTIC core, DNA from the cultured CD4+ T cells underwent TCR sequencing with the Oncomine TCR Beta short-read assay. In TCRdb, the public reads were trimmed at Q25 with fastp and aligned with MiXCR, with productive beta chains retained. Rows matching on CDR3 protein sequence are summarized as one entry with the most common DNA and genes. The sample table records over 8,500 distinct CDR3 sequences; 55% to 80% of these occur just once. Of the sample, roughly 10% is held by the ten largest clones. This sample's treatment or condition label indicates: roughly 10-day PBMC culture with coronavirus spike peptide pools or control peptides (ViraFEST assay).

Sample: CD4+ T cells from blood, cultured in vitro, taken before SARS-CoV-2 vaccination. These receptors came from a human donor who had recovered from COVID-19.

A single count supports this clonotype. This rearrangement joins TRBV19 to TRBJ2-6; 7 bases are shared with TRBD2. V gave up 3 bases and J gave up 0 bases; unmatched junction bases: 8. The germline V gene encodes CDR1 LNHDA and CDR2 SQIVND (reference sequence). The CDR3 length is 18 residues. Here the CDR3 reads CASSISVGGSSGANVLTF. The CDR3 DNA is TGTGCCAGTAGTATCTCCGTTGGCGGGAGCTCTGGGGCCAACGTCCTGACTTTC.

In its sample, this clonotype was seen a few times. The CDR3 bases are TGTGCCAGCAGTCCCTCGGGGTTATATAACACCGGGGAGCTGTTTTTT. As protein: CASSPSGLYNTGELFF. The genes are TRBV28 and TRBJ2-2, with D maybe TRBD2 (5 bases). CDR1 is MDHEN, CDR2 SYDVKM, per germline. Trimming took 5 bases from V and 2 from J, leaving 15 bases between them. The CDR3 spans 16 residues.

The V gene is TRBV7-2, the J gene TRBJ2-5, with a weak D call TRBD1 (6 bases). V lost 4 bases, J lost 2 bases, and 11 bases lay in between. Germline V gives CDR1 SGHTA, CDR2 FQGNSA. This CDR3 is 14 amino acids long. The CDR3 loop is CASSWTAIQETQYF. CDR3 coding DNA: TGTGCCAGCAGCTGGACAGCTATACAAGAGACCCAGTACTTC. Using reference TRBV7-2 and TRBJ2-5 for the parts outside the CDR3, the full variable domain is GAGVSQSPSNKVTEKGKDVELRCDPISGHTALYWYRQSLGQGLEFLIYFQGNSAPDKSGLPSDRFSAERTGGSVSTLTIQRTQQEDSAVYLCASSWTAIQETQYFGPGTRLLVL.

The CDR3 DNA reads as TGTGCCAGCAGTGCAGAGAATTCACCCCTCCACTTT. This codes for CASSAENSPLHF. The chain links TRBV27 to TRBJ1-6; D call uncertain. Trimming stripped 5 bases from V and 7 bases from J, with 6 bases between. The CDR3 covers 12 residues. CDR1 and CDR2 (germline): MNHEY, SMNVEV (reference sequence).

The chain links TRBV20-1 to TRBJ1-2; D remains ambiguous. Germline V gives CDR1 DFQATT, CDR2 SNEGSKA (reference sequence). The length of the CDR3 is 16 residues. Trimming shortened V by 0 bases and J by 3 bases, and 17 bases separated the two germline ends. CDR3 loop: CSARDPFRGSDYGYTF. The DNA for the CDR3 is TGCAGTGCTAGAGATCCATTCCGGGGTTCGGACTATGGCTACACCTTC.

The CDR3 reads CSARLSTDGFYGYTF. The CDR3 DNA reads as TGCAGTGCTAGACTGTCGACAGACGGATTCTATGGCTACACCTTC. This chain uses TRBV20-1 with TRBJ1-2, with D tentatively TRBD1 (5 bases). There are 15 residues in the CDR3. The germline V gene encodes CDR1 DFQATT and CDR2 SNEGSKA (reference sequence). The V and J ends lost 2 bases and 4 bases respectively, with 17 bases between them.

V is TRBV2 and J is TRBJ2-2; D gene unclear. This CDR3 spans 14 amino acids. With 4 bases removed from V and 4 bases from J, the gap between germline ends came to 10 bases. From germline, CDR1 is SNHLY and CDR2 FYNNEI. As DNA, the CDR3 is TGTGCCAGCAGTGGGCAGTTGAGCACCGGGGAGCTGTTTTTT. Its protein is CASSGQLSTGELFF. The full variable domain, rest sourced from reference TRBV2 and TRBJ2-2, is EPEVTQTPSHQVTQMGQEVILRCVPISNHLYFYWYRQILGQKVEFLVSFYNNEISEKSEIFDDQFSVERPDGSNFTLKIRSTKLEDSAMYFCASSGQLSTGELFFGEGSRLTVL.

The chain carries TRBV19 and TRBJ1-5; 9 positions agree with TRBD1. The junction had 9 bases not matched to a gene; V was cut back by 6 bases and J by 0 bases. Per the germline V gene, CDR1 is LNHDA and CDR2 is SQIVND (reference sequence). The CDR3 is 17 residues long. For the CDR3, the DNA is TGTGCCAGTAGAACGATGACAGGGGGACATAGCAATCAGCCCCAGCATTTT. Translation: CASRTMTGGHSNQPQHF.

The V call is TRBV15, the J call TRBJ2-7; 14 nucleotides match TRBD2. CDR3 length: 18 residues. CDR1 LNHNV and CDR2 YYDKDF come from the germline V gene (reference sequence). The ends lost 5 bases at V and 4 bases at J; junction bases unmatched: 13. The CDR3 spells CATSLGTSGRRMGYEQYF. CDR3 DNA: TGTGCCACCAGCCTCGGGACTAGCGGGAGACGAATGGGGTACGAGCAGTACTTC.

The chain joins TRBV19 to TRBJ2-7, with TRBD2 identical over 9 bases. Germline V gives CDR1 LNHDA, CDR2 SQIVND (reference sequence). V lost 6 bases and J lost 2; bases outside the gene matches: 5. The CDR3 consists of 14 residues. The CDR3 loop is CASRTTSGTYEQYF. In nucleotides, the CDR3 is TGTGCCAGTAGGACGACTAGCGGAACCTACGAGCAGTACTTC.

The genes are TRBV20-1 and TRBJ2-3, with 12 bases matching TRBD1. Germline V gene data show CDR1 as DFQATT and CDR2 as SNEGSKA (reference sequence). The junction had 13 bases not matched to a gene; V was cut back by 7 bases and J by 5 bases. CDR3 length equals 16 residues. The CDR3 DNA reads TGCAGTGTCCCGAACCCGGGACAGGGGGCTGGAGATACGCAGTATTTT. It is translated as CSVPNPGQGAGDTQYF.

V usage is TRBV20-1 and J usage is TRBJ2-7, with 8 nucleotides matching TRBD2. V lost 4 bases, J lost 3 bases, and 8 bases stayed unmatched. The CDR3 totals 14 residues. The germline gives CDR1 DFQATT, CDR2 SNEGSKA (reference sequence). The CDR3 reads CSATREGPFYEQYF. As DNA, the CDR3 is TGCAGTGCTACCCGGGAGGGCCCTTTCTACGAGCAGTACTTC.

This sequence joins TRBV10-3 and TRBJ2-2; 7 positions agree with TRBD1. There are 16 residues in the CDR3. Per germline, CDR1 ENHRY and CDR2 SYGVKD. Trimming at V came to 0 bases and at J to 5 bases, leaving 6 bases not matched to a gene. Here the CDR3 DNA reads TGTGCCATCAGTGAGTCGCCAGGGGGTCGGACCGGGGAGCTGTTTTTT. It translates to CAISESPGGRTGELFF.

This clonotype was detected a few times. This rearrangement joins TRBV6-5 to TRBJ2-4; D possibly corresponds to TRBD1 (5 bases). V lost 0 bases to trimming and J lost 2 bases, with 14 bases between them. Germline assignment: CDR1 MNHEY and CDR2 SVGAGI. This CDR3 has 17 amino acids. CDR3 loop: CASSYSISRQPKNIQYF. The CDR3 nucleotides are TGTGCCAGCAGTTACTCGATTTCCCGACAGCCCAAAAACATTCAGTACTTC.

The genes are TRBV20-1 and TRBJ2-1, with 11 bases fitting TRBD2. Per the germline V gene, CDR1 is DFQATT and CDR2 is SNEGSKA (reference sequence). The junction had 7 bases not matched to a gene; V was cut back by 4 bases and J by 5 bases. The CDR3 loop spans 15 amino acids. CDR3 residues: CSATRGTSGDNEQFF. The CDR3 region has the DNA TGCAGTGCTACCAGGGGGACTAGCGGAGACAATGAGCAGTTCTTC.

The rearrangement links TRBV12-3 or TRBV12-4 to TRBJ2-2; 7 bases map to TRBD1. The V segment lost 6 bases and the J segment 7 bases; nucleotides outside the gene matches: 11. The CDR3 is 15 amino acids. CDR3: CASSRTTGSSGELFF. The CDR3 DNA reads TGTGCCAGCAGCCGAACGACAGGGTCGAGCGGGGAGCTGTTTTTT.

This chain connects TRBV12-3 or TRBV12-4 to TRBJ2-2, with 9 bases identical to TRBD1. The CDR3 covers 14 residues. Germline trimming cut 5 bases from V and 7 bases from J; bases unmatched to any gene: 5. Here the CDR3 reads CASSLRTGVGELFF. CDR3 DNA: TGTGCCAGCAGTCTCCGGACAGGGGTCGGGGAGCTGTTTTTT.

The V gene is TRBV7-2, the J gene TRBJ2-7; unclear D gene. The CDR3 runs 12 residues. Germline CDR1 is SGHTA and CDR2 is FQGNSA. V gave up 2 bases and J gave up 0 bases, with 2 bases separating them. The CDR3 coding sequence is TGTGCCAGCAGCTTAAACTCCTACGAGCAGTACTTC. It specifies CASSLNSYEQYF.